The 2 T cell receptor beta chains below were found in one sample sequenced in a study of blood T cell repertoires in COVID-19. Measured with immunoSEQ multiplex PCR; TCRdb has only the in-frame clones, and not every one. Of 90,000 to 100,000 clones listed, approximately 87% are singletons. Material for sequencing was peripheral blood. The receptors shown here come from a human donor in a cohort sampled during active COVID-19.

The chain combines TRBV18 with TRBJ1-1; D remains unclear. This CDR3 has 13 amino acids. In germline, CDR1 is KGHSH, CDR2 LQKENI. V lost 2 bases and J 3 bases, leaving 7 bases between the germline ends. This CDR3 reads CASSPTADTEAFF. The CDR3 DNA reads TGTGCCAGCTCACCAACGGCGGACACTGAAGCTTTCTTT.

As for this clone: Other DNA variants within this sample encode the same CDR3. The CDR3 loop reads CASSSRGTDTQYF. The DNA for the CDR3 is TGTGCCAGCAGCTCTCGCGGCACAGATACGCAGTATTTT. The V gene is TRBV11-3, the J gene TRBJ2-3; D is unresolved. V was trimmed by 4 bases and J by 1 base, leaving 6 bases between them. The CDR3 length is 13 residues. CDR1 SGHNT and CDR2 YENEEA come from the germline V gene. Full variable domain (missing parts from reference TRBV11-3 and TRBJ2-3): EAGVVQSPRYKIIEKKQPVAFWCNPISGHNTLYWYLQNLGQGPELLIRYENEEAVDDSQLPKDRFSAERLKGVDSTLKIQPAELGDSAVYLCASSSRGTDTQYFGPGTRLTVL.